The sample holds many counts of the clone carrying this T cell receptor (beta chain). Antigen unknown. These data are taken from a study of T cell repertoires in cytomegalovirus infection. On the study more broadly: It can be stated that public TCR beta signatures indicated CMV infection as well as a matching HLA type. Study results and caveats: The ex vivo response showed dominance by HLA-C-restricted CMV-specific TCR beta clonotypes. Identification of carriers of CMV plus the relevant HLA was performed using cumulative public TCR beta family frequency.

MiXCR, run by TCRdb on the reads, gives a single entry per CDR3 protein. The sample includes more than 250,000 distinct CDR3 sequences, approximately 15% of them seen just once. The V gene's germline CDR1 is SQVTM and CDR2 ANQGSEA. The V gene lost 7 bases and the J gene lost 0 bases, with 13 bases spanning the gap. This CDR3 has 14 residues. The sequence came from a human donor in good health (CMV status not recorded). Some clones in this sample may be carry-over from other donors' samples. The chain uses TRBV29-1 and TRBJ2-1; TRBD1 or TRBD2 may be the D gene (5 bases each). Sequenced sample: PBMCs. The CDR3 spells CSAGGGPSYNEQFF. In DNA, the CDR3 is TGCAGCGCTGGTGGGGGACCCTCCTACAATGAGCAGTTCTTC.